These 25 T cell receptor beta chains were all obtained from the same sample, sequenced in a study of CD8 T cells in ankylosing spondylitis. Using its own MiXCR run on the 5' RACE reads, TCRdb lists one record per CDR3 protein. The sample lists around 340,000 distinct CDR3 sequences, about 20% occurring once. Sequences were obtained from blood, either unsorted or a sorted T cell fraction (not recorded which). The receptors come from a male donor with ankylosing spondylitis or in good health (not recorded which).

This clonotype was counted a few times. V usage is TRBV5-1 and J usage is TRBJ2-7, with D maybe TRBD1 (5 bases). This CDR3 contains 15 residues. Per germline, CDR1 SGHRS and CDR2 YFSETQ. V lost 0 bases and J 4 bases, leaving 14 bases between the germline ends. The CDR3 region is CASSLAVQGWYEQYF. Here the CDR3 DNA reads TGCGCCAGCAGCTTGGCCGTTCAGGGTTGGTACGAGCAGTACTTC.

The V gene is TRBV27, the J gene TRBJ1-1, with D uncertain. The CDR3 is made up of 14 amino acids. Trimming took off 8 bases at V and 1 base at J, with 14 bases between the two ends. Germline assignment: CDR1 MNHEY and CDR2 SMNVEV (reference sequence). The CDR3 DNA reads TGTGCCAGCCATTCGGCTAGGGAGAACACTGAAGCTTTCTTT. Translated, it gives CASHSARENTEAFF.

V gene TRBV7-8 combines with J gene TRBJ2-7, with 9 bases fitting TRBD1. Germline V gene lookup returns CDR1 SGHVS and CDR2 FQNEAQ. The CDR3 totals 15 residues. The V gene end was trimmed by 5 bases and the J gene end by 2 bases; junction bases not matched to a gene: 7. The CDR3 nucleotides read TGTGCCAGCAGCCCATGGGACAGGGTAACCTACGAGCAGTACTTC. This sequence encodes CASSPWDRVTYEQYF.

This chain joins TRBV12-3 or TRBV12-4 and TRBJ2-5, with 7 bases that match TRBD1. The trim removed 6 bases at V and 1 base at J, leaving 11 bases unmatched. The CDR3 has 16 residues. CDR3 DNA: TGTGCCAGCAGCTTACTCCTGGACAGGACCCAAGAGACCCAGTACTTC. It translates to CASSLLLDRTQETQYF.

The table lists this clonotype with a few counts. The chain employs TRBV28 and TRBJ2-7; D gene unclear. V was cut by 4 bases and J by 3 bases, with 10 bases left in between. Per the germline V gene, CDR1 is MDHEN and CDR2 is SYDVKM. This CDR3 has 13 residues. The CDR3 sequence: CASSSDLGYEQYF. CDR3 coding DNA: TGTGCCAGCAGTTCTGACCTGGGCTACGAGCAGTACTTC.

This clonotype was detected a few times. The J gene is TRBJ1-1, the V gene TRBV12-3 or TRBV12-4; tentatively, D is TRBD1 (5 bases). Trimming left V 7 bases short and J 5 bases short, with 8 bases between. The CDR3 spans 11 residues. The CDR3 coding sequence is TGTGCCAGCACTTGGGGGACTGAAGCTTTCTTT. It specifies CASTWGTEAFF.

The chain carries TRBV20-1 and TRBJ2-2; 10 nucleotides line up with TRBD2. The CDR3 is 17 amino acids. CDR1 and CDR2 (germline): DFQATT, SNEGSKA (reference sequence). Losses at the gene ends were 0 bases for V and 6 bases for J; bases not matched to a gene: 10. The CDR3 nucleotides are TGCAGTGCTAGAGATCGAACCAGCGGGGGGGCGTCCGGGGAGCTGTTTTTT. Amino acids: CSARDRTSGGASGELFF.

This clonotype was found a few times. This rearrangement joins TRBV7-9 to TRBJ2-3, with TRBD2 as a possible D gene (7 bases). Between the trimmed V and J ends, which lost 5 bases and 4 bases, there was a span of 16 bases. The CDR3 loop spans 15 amino acids. Germline CDR1 SEHNR, CDR2 FQNEAQ (reference sequence). The CDR3 is CASSTTAGAADTQYF. Here the CDR3 DNA reads TGTGCCAGCAGCACCACCGCGGGGGCGGCAGATACGCAGTATTTT.

This clonotype was seen a handful of times. The chain employs TRBV9 and TRBJ2-2; 8 nucleotides match TRBD2. With 2 bases clipped from V and 6 bases from J, the junction kept 9 bases outside the gene matches. This CDR3 has 16 residues. Germline values: CDR1 SGDLS, CDR2 YYNGEE. The CDR3 sequence is CASSVPSGGFAGELFF. Written as DNA, the CDR3 is TGTGCCAGCAGCGTCCCCAGCGGGGGTTTTGCCGGGGAGCTGTTTTTT.

There are a few counts of this clonotype. V and J are TRBV5-1 and TRBJ2-3, with 8 bases identical to TRBD1. The CDR3 is made up of 16 amino acids. In germline, CDR1 is SGHRS, CDR2 YFSETQ. The ends lost 5 bases at V and 2 bases at J; junction bases unmatched: 10. The CDR3 region has the DNA TGCGCCAGCAGTTCGCATGACAGGGGTTTCACAGATACGCAGTATTTT. It is translated as CASSSHDRGFTDTQYF.

This chain connects TRBV7-9 to TRBJ2-7; 9 nucleotides line up with TRBD2. The junction had 9 bases not matched to a gene; V was cut back by 4 bases and J by 2 bases. Germline loops: CDR1 SEHNR, CDR2 FQNEAQ (reference sequence). The CDR3 extends over 16 amino acids. DNA for the CDR3: TGTGCCAGCAGCTCAGGTAGCGGGGGACCAACCTACGAGCAGTACTTC. Encoded protein: CASSSGSGGPTYEQYF.

As concerns this clonotype: The junction and the germline gene differ at one end; a read error may be behind it. The chain links TRBV20-1 to TRBJ2-1; D remains ambiguous. Germline values: CDR1 DFQATT, CDR2 SNEGSKA (reference sequence). The CDR3 spans 13 residues. The CDR3 DNA reads as TGCAGTGCTAGAGAGTTCCGGAGTACGGAGCAGATCTTC. Its translation: CSAREFRSTEQIF.

This clonotype was seen a handful of times. The chain has TRBV5-1 and TRBJ2-1, with D possibly matching TRBD2 (6 bases). Germline CDR1 reads SGHRS; CDR2 reads YFSETQ. Deletions cut 1 base from V and 6 bases from J, with 17 bases between. The CDR3 loop spans 16 amino acids. The CDR3 is CASSLRDFEVANEQFF. CDR3 coding DNA: TGCGCCAGCAGCTTGCGGGACTTCGAGGTGGCCAATGAGCAGTTCTTC.

The genes are TRBV7-9 and TRBJ2-3, with D tentatively TRBD2 (7 bases). Germline CDR1 SEHNR, CDR2 FQNEAQ (reference sequence). The CDR3 spans 17 residues. V was cut by 8 bases and J by 1 base, with 22 bases left in between. The CDR3 DNA is TGTGCCAGCTATCCTACGGGGGGACATGCTGGCACAGATACGCAGTATTTT. Translated: CASYPTGGHAGTDTQYF.

This clonotype was seen many times. The rearrangement joins TRBV12-3 or TRBV12-4 to TRBJ2-5; TRBD2 might be the D (6 bases). Trimming shortened V by 7 bases and J by 7 bases, and 10 bases separated the two germline ends. This CDR3 contains 11 residues. This chain's CDR3 is CASKVGGTQYF. The CDR3 DNA is TGTGCCAGCAAAGTGGGGGGGACCCAGTACTTC.

The chain has TRBV28 and TRBJ2-2; 11 bases are a match to TRBD2. V trimming: 2 bases; J trimming: 5 bases; junction bases outside the gene matches: 1. Germline V gene sequence: CDR1 MDHEN, CDR2 SYDVKM. CDR3 length: 15 amino acids. The CDR3 spells CASSLRLAGTGELFF. The CDR3 region has the DNA TGTGCCAGCAGTTTAAGACTAGCGGGGACCGGGGAGCTGTTTTTT. Based on the CDR3 plus reference TRBV28 and TRBJ2-2, the full variable domain is DVKVTQSSRYLVKRTGEKVFLECVQDMDHENMFWYRQDPGLGLRLIYFSYDVKMKEKGDIPEGYSVSREKKERFSLILESASTNQTSMYLCASSLRLAGTGELFFGEGSRLTVL.

This clonotype came up a few times. The gene calls are TRBV20-1 and TRBJ2-1; either TRBD1 or TRBD2 may supply D (5 bases each). The CDR3 sequence is 15 residues long. V was cut by 0 bases and J by 8 bases, with 17 bases left in between. Germline loops: CDR1 DFQATT, CDR2 SNEGSKA (reference sequence). The CDR3 here is CSARDLRGAFDEQFF. As DNA, the CDR3 is TGCAGTGCTAGAGATTTGAGGGGCGCCTTCGATGAGCAGTTCTTC.

This clonotype was picked up one time. The chain carries TRBV3-1 and TRBJ2-1; 11 bases are a match to TRBD2. J lost 9 bases, V lost 2 bases, and 9 bases had no gene match. Germline lookup yields CDR1 LGHDT and CDR2 YNNKEL (reference sequence). The CDR3 loop spans 16 amino acids. CDR3 bases: TGTGCCAGCAGCCAACATAGCGGGGGGGCCTTATTTGAGCAGTTCTTC. It is translated as CASSQHSGGALFEQFF.

This rearrangement joins TRBV30 to TRBJ2-1; D uncertain. Germline CDR1 reads GTSNPN; CDR2 reads SVGIG (reference sequence). This CDR3 region has 14 residues. V dropped 5 bases and J dropped 0 bases, with 11 bases sitting between them. In nucleotides, the CDR3 is TGTGCCTGGTGTCCTTACAGCTCCTACAATGAGCAGTTCTTC. Its translation is CAWCPYSSYNEQFF.

The CDR3 DNA sequence: TGTGCCAGCAGCTTAAGCCTCAATCGAGGCGGGGAGCAGTTCTTC. Protein sequence: CASSLSLNRGGEQFF. J is TRBJ2-1 and V is TRBV7-9, with D maybe TRBD2 (5 bases). This CDR3 contains 15 residues. Looked up from germline, CDR1 is SEHNR and CDR2 is FQNEAQ (reference sequence). The V and J ends lost 2 bases and 10 bases respectively, with 18 bases between them.

This clonotype has a handful of counts. The V gene is TRBV27, the J gene TRBJ1-5; maybe TRBD1 (5 bases). With 5 bases removed from V and 5 bases from J, the gap between germline ends came to 13 bases. The CDR3 runs 14 residues. Germline lookup yields CDR1 MNHEY and CDR2 SMNVEV (reference sequence). As DNA, the CDR3 is TGTGCCAGCAGTCCTGACAGTGGGGATCAGCCCCAGCATTTT. Its protein is CASSPDSGDQPQHF.

A note on this clonotype: One end of the junction varies from germline; a read error may be responsible. The J gene is TRBJ1-4, the V gene TRBV7-6; TRBD1 matches 7 bases. The CDR3 runs 16 residues. CDR1 is SGHVS, CDR2 FNYEAQ, per germline. CDR3 DNA: TGTGCCAGCAGCGTAGCGACGGGACAGCTTAATGAAAAACTGTTTTTT. Translating gives CASSVATGQLNEKLFF.

Ten or more counts support this clonotype. The V and J genes are TRBV19 and TRBJ2-7; weak D call: TRBD2 (6 bases). Trimming cost V 1 base and J 3 bases, with 10 bases left between them. The CDR3 covers 14 residues. Germline-derived CDR1 and CDR2 are LNHDA and SQIVND (reference sequence). CDR3 in DNA: TGTGCCAGTAGTATAGGGGACTCCCTCTACGAGCAGTACTTC. It is translated as CASSIGDSLYEQYF.

The CDR3 DNA sequence: TGTGCCAGCAGTTTAGGAACAGGGGGCCCCGAGCAGTACTTC. Encoded protein: CASSLGTGGPEQYF. This chain joins TRBV27 and TRBJ2-7; 9 bases are shared with TRBD1. Per germline, CDR1 MNHEY and CDR2 SMNVEV (reference sequence). The trim removed 2 bases at V and 6 bases at J, leaving 5 bases unmatched. The CDR3 runs 14 residues.

This clonotype was seen a handful of times. The chain recombines TRBV11-2 with TRBJ1-4; TRBD1 agrees at 7 bases. CDR1 and CDR2 from the germline V gene are SGHAT and FQNNGV. V lost 5 bases and J lost 2; bases outside the gene matches: 11. The CDR3 consists of 17 residues. CDR3 amino acids: CASSQLEHRGTNEKLFF. In nucleotides, the CDR3 is TGTGCCAGCAGCCAACTGGAACACAGGGGTACTAATGAAAAACTGTTTTTT.